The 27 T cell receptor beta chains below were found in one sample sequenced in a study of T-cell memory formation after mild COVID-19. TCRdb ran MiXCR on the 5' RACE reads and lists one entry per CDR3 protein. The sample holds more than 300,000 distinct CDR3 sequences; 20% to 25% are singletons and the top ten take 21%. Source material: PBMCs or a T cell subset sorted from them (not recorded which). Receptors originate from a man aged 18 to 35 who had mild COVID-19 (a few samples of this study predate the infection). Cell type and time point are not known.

CDR3 DNA sequence: TGTGCCAGCAGTTACCACCAGACCCAGTACTTC. This sequence encodes CASSYHQTQYF. The chain employs TRBV6-5 and TRBJ2-5; the D is unclear. Germline-derived CDR1 and CDR2 are MNHEY and SVGAGI. This CDR3 comprises 11 residues. The V end was cut by 2 bases, the J end by 6 bases, with 4 bases between.

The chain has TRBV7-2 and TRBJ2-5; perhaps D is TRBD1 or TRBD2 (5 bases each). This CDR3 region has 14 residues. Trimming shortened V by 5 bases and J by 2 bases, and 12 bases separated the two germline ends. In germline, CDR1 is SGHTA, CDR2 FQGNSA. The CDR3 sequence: CASSRGRDQETQYF. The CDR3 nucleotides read TGTGCCAGCAGCCGGGGACGGGATCAAGAGACCCAGTACTTC.

CDR3 region: CASSQDNGLHEQYF. The DNA of the CDR3 is TGCGCCAGCAGCCAAGATAACGGGCTCCACGAGCAGTACTTC. The chain combines TRBV4-3 with TRBJ2-7; D is undetermined. Germline CDR1 reads LGHNA; CDR2 reads YSLEER. This CDR3 is built from 14 residues. Trimming took 0 bases from V and 5 from J, leaving 11 bases between them.

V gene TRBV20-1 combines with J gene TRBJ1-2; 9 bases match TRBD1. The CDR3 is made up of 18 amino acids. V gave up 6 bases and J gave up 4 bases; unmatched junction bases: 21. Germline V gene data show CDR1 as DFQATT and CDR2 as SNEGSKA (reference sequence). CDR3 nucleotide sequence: TGCAGTGCCCCAAAAGGGGGTCCCGGGACAGGGAAAGGCTATGGCTACACCTTC. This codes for CSAPKGGPGTGKGYGYTF.

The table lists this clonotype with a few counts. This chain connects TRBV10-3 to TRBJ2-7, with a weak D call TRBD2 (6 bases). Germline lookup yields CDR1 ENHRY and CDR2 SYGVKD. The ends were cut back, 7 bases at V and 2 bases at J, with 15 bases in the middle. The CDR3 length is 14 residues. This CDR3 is CAINPRDFAYEQYV. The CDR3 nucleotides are TGTGCCATCAACCCCCGGGACTTTGCCTACGAGCAGTACGTC.

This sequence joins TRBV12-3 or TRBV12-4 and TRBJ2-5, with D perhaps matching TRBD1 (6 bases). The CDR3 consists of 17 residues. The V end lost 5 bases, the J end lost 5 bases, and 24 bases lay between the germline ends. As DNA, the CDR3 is TGTGCCAGCAGTGCCGTCGTTTGGGGACAAAAGGAGGAGACCCAGTACTTC. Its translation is CASSAVVWGQKEETQYF.

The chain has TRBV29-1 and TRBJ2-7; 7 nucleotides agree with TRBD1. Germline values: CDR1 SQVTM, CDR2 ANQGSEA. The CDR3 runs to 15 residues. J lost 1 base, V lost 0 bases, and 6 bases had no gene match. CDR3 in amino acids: CSVEDVTGVSYEQYF. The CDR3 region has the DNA TGCAGCGTTGAAGATGTCACAGGGGTTTCCTACGAGCAGTACTTC.

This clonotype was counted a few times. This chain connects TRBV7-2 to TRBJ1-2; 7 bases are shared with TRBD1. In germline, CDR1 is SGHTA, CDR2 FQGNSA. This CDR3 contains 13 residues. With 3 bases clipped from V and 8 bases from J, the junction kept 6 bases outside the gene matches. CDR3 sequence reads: CASSLRPTGGYTF. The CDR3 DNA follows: TGTGCCAGCAGCTTGAGGCCGACAGGGGGCTACACCTTC.

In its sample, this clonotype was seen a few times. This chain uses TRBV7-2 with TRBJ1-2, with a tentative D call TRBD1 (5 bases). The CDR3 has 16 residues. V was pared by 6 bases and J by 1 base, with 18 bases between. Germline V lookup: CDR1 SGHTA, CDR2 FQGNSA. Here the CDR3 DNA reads TGTGCCAGCAGTTCCGACCGCCGGACATATAACTATGGCTACACCTTC. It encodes CASSSDRRTYNYGYTF.

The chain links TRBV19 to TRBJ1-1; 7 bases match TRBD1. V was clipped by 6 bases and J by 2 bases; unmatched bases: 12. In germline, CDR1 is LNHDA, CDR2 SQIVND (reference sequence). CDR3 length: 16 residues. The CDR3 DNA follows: TGTGCCAGTAGCAAAGCCGGGGGACAGCTAAACACTGAAGCTTTCTTT. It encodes CASSKAGGQLNTEAFF.

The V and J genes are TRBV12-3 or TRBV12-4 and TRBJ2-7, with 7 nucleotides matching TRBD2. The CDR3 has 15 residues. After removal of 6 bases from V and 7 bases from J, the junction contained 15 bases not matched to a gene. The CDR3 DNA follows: TGTGCCAGCAGCCCCCGCGGGGCGGGGGTGGGGGAGCAGTACTTC. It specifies CASSPRGAGVGEQYF.

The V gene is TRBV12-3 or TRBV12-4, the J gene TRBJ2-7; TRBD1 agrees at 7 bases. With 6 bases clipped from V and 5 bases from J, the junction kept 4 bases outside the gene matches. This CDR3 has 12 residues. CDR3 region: CASRAGGDEQYF. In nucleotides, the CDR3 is TGTGCCAGCAGGGCAGGGGGAGACGAGCAGTACTTC.

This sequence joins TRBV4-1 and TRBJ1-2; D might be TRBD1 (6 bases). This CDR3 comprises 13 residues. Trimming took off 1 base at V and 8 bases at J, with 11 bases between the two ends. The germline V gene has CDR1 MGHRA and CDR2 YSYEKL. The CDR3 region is CASSQAGAVGYTF. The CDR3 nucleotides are TGCGCCAGCAGCCAAGCGGGGGCAGTGGGCTACACCTTC.

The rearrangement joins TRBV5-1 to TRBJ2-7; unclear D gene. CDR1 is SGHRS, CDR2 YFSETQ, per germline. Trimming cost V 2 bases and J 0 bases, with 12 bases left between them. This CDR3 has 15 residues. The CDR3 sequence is CASSLQQIGSYEQYF. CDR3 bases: TGCGCCAGCAGCTTACAGCAAATTGGCTCCTACGAGCAGTACTTC. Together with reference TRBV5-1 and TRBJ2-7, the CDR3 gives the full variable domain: KAGVTQTPRYLIKTRGQQVTLSCSPISGHRSVSWYQQTPGQGLQFLFEYFSETQRNKGNFPGRFSGRQFSNSRSEMNVSTLELGDSALYLCASSLQQIGSYEQYFGPGTRLTVT.

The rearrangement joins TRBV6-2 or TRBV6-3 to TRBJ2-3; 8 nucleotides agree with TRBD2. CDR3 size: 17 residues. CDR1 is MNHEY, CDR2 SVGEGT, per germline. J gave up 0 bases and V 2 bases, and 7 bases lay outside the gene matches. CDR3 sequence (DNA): TGTGCCAGCAGTTACCGTTCGGGGGGGTATAGCACAGATACGCAGTATTTT. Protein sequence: CASSYRSGGYSTDTQYF.

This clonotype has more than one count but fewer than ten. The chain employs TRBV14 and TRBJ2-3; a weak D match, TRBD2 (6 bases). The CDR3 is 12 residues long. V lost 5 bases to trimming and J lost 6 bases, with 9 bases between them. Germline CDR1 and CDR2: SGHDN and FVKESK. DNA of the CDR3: TGTGCCAGCAGCTCTGCGGGGGATACGCAGTATTTT. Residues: CASSSAGDTQYF.

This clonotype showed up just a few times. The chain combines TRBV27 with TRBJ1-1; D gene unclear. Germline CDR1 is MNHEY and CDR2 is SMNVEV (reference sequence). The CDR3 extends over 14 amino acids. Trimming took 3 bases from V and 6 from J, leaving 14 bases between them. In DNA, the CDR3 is TGTGCCAGCAGTTTGGGAAGGGCTGACTCTGAAGCTTTCTTT. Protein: CASSLGRADSEAFF.

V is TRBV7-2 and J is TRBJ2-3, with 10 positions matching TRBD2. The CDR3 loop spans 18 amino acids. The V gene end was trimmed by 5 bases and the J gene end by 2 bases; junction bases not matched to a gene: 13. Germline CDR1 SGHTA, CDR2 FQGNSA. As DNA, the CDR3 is TGTGCCAGCAGCCCTCGGACTAGCGGCGCTCTACTCACAGATACGCAGTATTTT. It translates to CASSPRTSGALLTDTQYF.

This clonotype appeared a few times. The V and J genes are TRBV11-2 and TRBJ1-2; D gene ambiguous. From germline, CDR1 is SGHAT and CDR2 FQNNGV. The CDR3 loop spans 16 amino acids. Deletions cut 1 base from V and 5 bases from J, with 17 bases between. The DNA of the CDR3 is TGTGCCAGCAGCTTAGGGGCCGGAGCCTCAGAGTATGGCTACACCTTC. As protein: CASSLGAGASEYGYTF.

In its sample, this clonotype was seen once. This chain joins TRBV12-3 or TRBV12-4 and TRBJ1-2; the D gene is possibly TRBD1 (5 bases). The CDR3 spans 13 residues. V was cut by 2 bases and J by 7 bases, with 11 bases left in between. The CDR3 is CASSLPQGVGYTF. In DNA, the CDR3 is TGTGCCAGCAGTTTACCCCAAGGGGTTGGCTACACCTTC.

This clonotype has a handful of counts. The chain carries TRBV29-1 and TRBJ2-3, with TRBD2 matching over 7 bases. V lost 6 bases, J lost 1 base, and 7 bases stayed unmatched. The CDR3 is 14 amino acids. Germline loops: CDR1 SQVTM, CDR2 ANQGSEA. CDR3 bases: TGCAGCGTCCGGTGGGGGGGTGGCACAGATACGCAGTATTTT. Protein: CSVRWGGGTDTQYF.

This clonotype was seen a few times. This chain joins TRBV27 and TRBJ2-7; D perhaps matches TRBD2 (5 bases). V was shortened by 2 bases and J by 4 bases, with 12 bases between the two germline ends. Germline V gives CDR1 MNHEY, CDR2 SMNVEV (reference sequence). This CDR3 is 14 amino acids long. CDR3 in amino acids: CASSLGRTGYEQYV. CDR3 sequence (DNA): TGTGCCAGCAGTTTAGGACGGACTGGGTACGAGCAGTACGTC.

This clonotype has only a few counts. In DNA, the CDR3 is TGCAGTGCTAGAGAACAGATTAGGGGGGCCCCGTACGTC. Translated: CSAREQIRGAPYV. V is TRBV20-1 and J is TRBJ2-7; D might be TRBD1 or TRBD2, each matching 6 bases. V gave up 0 bases and J gave up 12 bases, with 18 bases separating them. Germline V gene data show CDR1 as DFQATT and CDR2 as SNEGSKA (reference sequence). The CDR3 runs to 13 residues.

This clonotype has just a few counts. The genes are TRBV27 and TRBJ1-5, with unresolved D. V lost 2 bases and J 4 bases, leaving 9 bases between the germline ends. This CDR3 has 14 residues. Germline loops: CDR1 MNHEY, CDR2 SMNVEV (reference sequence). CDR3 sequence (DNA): TGTGCCAGCAGTTTAGGCCCCTGGAATCAGCCCCAGCATTTT. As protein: CASSLGPWNQPQHF.

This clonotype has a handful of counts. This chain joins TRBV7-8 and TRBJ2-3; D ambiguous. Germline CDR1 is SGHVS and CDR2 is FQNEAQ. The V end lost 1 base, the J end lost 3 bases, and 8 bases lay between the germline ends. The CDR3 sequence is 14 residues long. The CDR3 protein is CASSLDVGTDTQYF. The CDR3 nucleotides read TGTGCCAGCAGCTTAGATGTGGGGACAGATACGCAGTATTTT.

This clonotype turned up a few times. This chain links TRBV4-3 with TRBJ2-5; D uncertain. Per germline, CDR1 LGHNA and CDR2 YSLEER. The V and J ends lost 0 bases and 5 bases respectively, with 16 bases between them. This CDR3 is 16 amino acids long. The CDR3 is CASSQDYGPSRETQYF. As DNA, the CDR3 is TGCGCCAGCAGCCAAGATTATGGGCCCTCCCGGGAGACCCAGTACTTC.

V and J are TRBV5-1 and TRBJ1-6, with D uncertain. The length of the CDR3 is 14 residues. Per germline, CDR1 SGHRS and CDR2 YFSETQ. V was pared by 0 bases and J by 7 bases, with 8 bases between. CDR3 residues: CASSLARENSPLHF. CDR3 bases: TGCGCCAGCAGCTTGGCCAGAGAGAATTCACCCCTCCACTTT.